This T cell receptor beta chain was recorded in a study of CD8+CD57+ T cells in acquired aplastic anemia. Per germline, CDR1 MNHEY and CDR2 SMNVEV (reference sequence). The CDR3 covers 16 residues. Trimming removed 1 base at V and 2 bases at J, with 12 bases between. Patients who underwent sequencing had shown CD8+CD57+ cell expansion by flow cytometry. Genomic DNA, the template, was used for profiling of the TCR beta VDJ and CDR3. TCRdb processed the reads anew with MiXCR; each CDR3 protein has one entry. The sample has 150,000 or so distinct CDR3 sequences; 52% are singletons. The rearrangement joins TRBV27 to TRBJ1-5; a weak D match, TRBD1 (5 bases). This sequence was found in a human donor with aplastic anemia. Material for sequencing was sorted CD4+, CD8+, or CD8+CD57+ T cells (not recorded which) from PBMCs. The CDR3 DNA reads TGTGCCAGCAGTTTATTAGGGACCAGCGGCAATCAGCCCCAGCATTTT. Its protein product is CASSLLGTSGNQPQHF.